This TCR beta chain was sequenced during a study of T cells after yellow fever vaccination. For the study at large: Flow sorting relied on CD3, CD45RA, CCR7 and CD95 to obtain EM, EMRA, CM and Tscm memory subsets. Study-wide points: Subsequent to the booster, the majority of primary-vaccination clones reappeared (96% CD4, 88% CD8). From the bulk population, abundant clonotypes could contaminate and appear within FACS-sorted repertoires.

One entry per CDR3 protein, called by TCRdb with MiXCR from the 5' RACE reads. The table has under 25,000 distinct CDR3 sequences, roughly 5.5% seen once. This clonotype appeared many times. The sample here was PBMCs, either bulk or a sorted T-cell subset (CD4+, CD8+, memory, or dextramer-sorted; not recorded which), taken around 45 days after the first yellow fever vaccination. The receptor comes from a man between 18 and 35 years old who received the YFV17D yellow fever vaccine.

The DNA for the CDR3 is TGCGCCAGCAGCCATCCTGGACAGGGGAACACTGAAGCTTTCTTT. Translation gives CASSHPGQGNTEAFF. The chain is built from TRBV5-1 and TRBJ1-1, with TRBD1 matching over 8 bases. Trimming at V came to 4 bases and at J to 1 base, leaving 6 bases not matched to a gene. Germline assignment: CDR1 SGHRS and CDR2 YFSETQ. The CDR3 is 15 amino acids. The whole variable domain, remainder taken from reference TRBV5-1 and TRBJ1-1, is KAGVTQTPRYLIKTRGQQVTLSCSPISGHRSVSWYQQTPGQGLQFLFEYFSETQRNKGNFPGRFSGRQFSNSRSEMNVSTLELGDSALYLCASSHPGQGNTEAFFGQGTRLTVV.